This T cell receptor (beta chain) was captured by sequencing in a study of spatial heterogeneity in lung cancer. One entry per CDR3 protein results from TCRdb running MiXCR on the 5' RACE reads. The sample lists 16,000 or so distinct CDR3 sequences, over 6.5% occurring once. The study, taken as a whole, reports: Within tumors, counts of expanded alpha and beta TCRs tracked tumor mutation counts. In tumor T cells, estimated coverage reached around 7% for alpha chains and approximately 13% for beta chains.

This clonotype was counted many times. What it binds is not known. The CDR3 sequence is 13 residues long. V lost 3 bases and J 5 bases, leaving 8 bases between the germline ends. The germline gives CDR1 SGHTA, CDR2 FQGNSA. Documented time point: sample taken at primary tumor resection. Samples came from approximately 65 TRACERx patients with untreated early-stage lung cancer. The chain combines TRBV7-2 with TRBJ2-1; tentatively, D is TRBD1 (5 bases). This specimen was lung tumor tissue, taken at surgery. The source of this sequence is a female donor with early-stage non-small cell lung cancer. Here the CDR3 reads CASSLTVDNEQFF. The CDR3 coding sequence is TGTGCCAGCAGCTTGACAGTCGACAATGAGCAGTTCTTC.